Each of the 15 T cell receptor beta chains below was sequenced from the same sample in a study of Ad26.COV2.S vaccination and SARS-CoV-2 variants. Only in-frame clones appear in the TCRdb table, and some are missing; sequencing was by immunoSEQ multiplex PCR. The table includes hundreds of thousands of clones, 85% detected once. Treatment indicated: some 19 received Ad26.COV2.S at low or high dose, single or two shots; several received placebo; per-sample allocation not given. Following the first vaccine or placebo injection, samples were taken on day 63. Specimen: peripheral blood, collected in a trial of Ad26.COV2.S vaccine versus placebo. These receptors all come from a person between 18 and 59 years old who received the Ad26.COV2.S COVID-19 vaccine or a placebo.

This sequence joins TRBV3-1 (or the pseudogene TRBV3-2) and TRBJ2-7; D may be TRBD1 (5 bases). The germline V and J ends were trimmed by 5 bases and 5 bases, with 7 bases remaining between them. The germline CDR1 and CDR2 sequences are LGHDT and YNNKEL (reference sequence). The CDR3 extends over 11 amino acids. DNA for the CDR3: TGTGCCAGCAGCAGGGGCAACGAGCAGTACTTC. Translated: CASSRGNEQYF.

The V and J genes are TRBV6-2 or TRBV6-3 and TRBJ2-1; tentatively, D is TRBD1 (5 bases). CDR3 length: 13 residues. V lost 6 bases and J 13 bases, leaving 19 bases between the germline ends. Germline CDR1 reads MNHEY; CDR2 reads SVGEGT. The CDR3 DNA sequence: TGTGCCAGCAGCCCCTCGGTTCCACAGGAACAGTTCTTC. This encodes CASSPSVPQEQFF.

This clone was seen a handful of times. This sequence joins TRBV24-1 and TRBJ2-3; 14 nucleotides align to TRBD2. This CDR3 region has 17 residues. Trimming removed 3 bases from V and 6 bases from J; junction bases left unmatched: 7. Germline values: CDR1 KGHDR, CDR2 SFDVKD. CDR3 coding DNA: TGTGCCACCAGTGATCCCGGACTAGCGGGAGGAGTGGATACGCAGTATTTT. Its translation is CATSDPGLAGGVDTQYF.

This rearrangement joins TRBV7-2 to TRBJ2-7, with 10 positions matching TRBD1. V shed 5 bases and J 3 bases; nucleotides not matched to a gene: 13. The CDR3 is made up of 17 amino acids. Germline lookup yields CDR1 SGHTA and CDR2 FQGNSA. The CDR3 DNA reads TGTGCCAGCAGCACACGCGGGGGCCGGACAGGGGGCTACGAGCAGTACTTC. Protein: CASSTRGGRTGGYEQYF.

The chain recombines TRBV29-1 with TRBJ2-3; 10 bases agree with TRBD2. The J segment lost 0 bases and the V segment lost 3 bases, leaving 9 bases of the junction unmatched. This CDR3 spans 17 amino acids. Germline V lookup: CDR1 SQVTM, CDR2 ANQGSEA. The CDR3 is CSVERSGRADSTDTQYF. CDR3 in DNA: TGCAGCGTTGAGAGGAGCGGGAGGGCAGACAGCACAGATACGCAGTATTTT.

With regard to this clone: Different DNA sequences within this sample yield the same CDR3. V gene TRBV13 combines with J gene TRBJ2-7; a possible D gene is TRBD2 (6 bases). This CDR3 is built from 12 residues. Trimming stripped 5 bases from V and 4 bases from J, with 9 bases between. From germline, CDR1 is PRHDT and CDR2 FYEKMQ (reference sequence). CDR3 in DNA: TGTGCCAGCAGCCCCCGGGGGTACGAGCAGTACTTC. Protein product: CASSPRGYEQYF.

V usage is TRBV7-9 and J usage is TRBJ2-1; TRBD2 agrees at 9 bases. CDR3 size: 16 residues. With 4 bases clipped from V and 7 bases from J, the junction kept 11 bases outside the gene matches. Germline V gene lookup returns CDR1 SEHNR and CDR2 FQNEAQ (reference sequence). The DNA of the CDR3 is TGTGCCAGCAGCTCCTTTGGTAGCGGGAGAAGTAATGAGCAGTTCTTC. Amino acid sequence: CASSSFGSGRSNEQFF.

The chain recombines TRBV27 with TRBJ2-7, with a tentative D call TRBD2 (5 bases). CDR3 length: 16 residues. Germline V CDR1 and CDR2: MNHEY, SMNVEV (reference sequence). Trimming stripped 8 bases from V and 1 base from J, with 21 bases between. In nucleotides, the CDR3 is TGTGCCAGCCTCTCCAATACTAGGCGTGGATCCTACGAGCAGTACTTC. Its translation: CASLSNTRRGSYEQYF.

This clone was observed once. The chain has TRBV11-2 and TRBJ2-3, with TRBD2 as a possible D gene (5 bases). This CDR3 contains 15 residues. Germline V gene sequence: CDR1 SGHAT, CDR2 FQNNGV. V lost 6 bases to trimming and J lost 2 bases, with 15 bases between them. The DNA for the CDR3 is TGTGCCAGCAGTTATCGGACGGGGTACACAGATACGCAGTATTTT. This codes for CASSYRTGYTDTQYF.

The rearrangement links TRBV19 to TRBJ1-1; D ambiguous. V lost 2 bases and J 3 bases, leaving 10 bases between the germline ends. The CDR3 length is 14 residues. Germline V CDR1 and CDR2: LNHDA, SQIVND (reference sequence). The CDR3 loop reads CASSILGDDTEAFF. CDR3 DNA sequence: TGTGCCAGTAGTATATTGGGAGATGACACTGAAGCTTTCTTT.

The chain recombines TRBV6-5 with TRBJ1-5; weak D call: TRBD1 (5 bases). With 8 bases removed from V and 0 bases from J, the gap between germline ends came to 11 bases. CDR3 length equals 14 residues. The germline V gene has CDR1 MNHEY and CDR2 SVGAGI. As DNA, the CDR3 is TGTGCCAGCCAAAGGGACGGTAGCAATCAGCCCCAGCATTTT. As protein: CASQRDGSNQPQHF.

The V and J genes are TRBV18 and TRBJ1-1; D unclear. CDR3 length: 15 residues. Trimming left V 0 bases short and J 0 bases short, with 8 bases between. CDR1 and CDR2 (germline): KGHSH, LQKENI. This chain's CDR3 is CASSPPSRVNTEAFF. CDR3 DNA: TGTGCCAGCTCACCACCGAGTCGGGTGAACACTGAAGCTTTCTTT.

Many counts were recorded for this clone. The chain links TRBV27 to TRBJ1-6; TRBD1 matches at 7 bases. J gave up 10 bases and V 5 bases, and 8 bases lay outside the gene matches. The CDR3 is 14 residues long. Germline CDR1 reads MNHEY; CDR2 reads SMNVEV (reference sequence). The CDR3 loop is CASSNDRVGSPLHF. The CDR3 nucleotides read TGTGCCAGCAGTAATGACAGGGTTGGATCACCCCTCCACTTT.

This chain links TRBV11-2 with TRBJ2-7, with 9 bases identical to TRBD1. The CDR3 has 14 residues. Germline trimming cut 4 bases from V and 4 bases from J; bases unmatched to any gene: 5. Per the germline V gene, CDR1 is SGHAT and CDR2 is FQNNGV. The CDR3 region has the DNA TGTGCCAGCAGCTCCGGGACAGGGATATACGAGCAGTACTTC. Translating it yields CASSSGTGIYEQYF.

This clone was counted once. The V gene is TRBV29-1, the J gene TRBJ1-4; TRBD1 is a possible D gene (5 bases). Germline V gene lookup returns CDR1 SQVTM and CDR2 ANQGSEA. Trimming took 4 bases from V and 4 from J, leaving 25 bases between them. The length of the CDR3 is 18 residues. The CDR3 sequence is CSVGAWEAGYRSNEKLFF. CDR3 nucleotide sequence: TGCAGCGTTGGGGCATGGGAGGCAGGGTATCGCAGTAATGAAAAACTGTTTTTT.